These 24 T cell receptor beta chains were all obtained from the same sample, sequenced in a study of shared clonotypes between healthy human individuals. The method was immunoSEQ multiplex PCR; TCRdb's version includes in-frame clones alone and lacks a portion of them. Among some 500,000 clones listed, approximately 95% were seen once. The sequenced material came from naive CD4+ T cells sorted from blood. Subset reported: CD45RA+ positively selected. These receptors all stem from a woman under 40 in good health.

The rearrangement joins TRBV28 to TRBJ1-2; 9 positions agree with TRBD1. Trimming took 5 bases from V and 3 from J; bases not matched to a gene: 4. The germline CDR1 and CDR2 sequences are MDHEN and SYDVKM. The CDR3 runs to 14 residues. Written as DNA, the CDR3 is TGTGCCAGCAGTCCGTGGGACAGGGACTATGGCTACACCTTC. Protein sequence: CASSPWDRDYGYTF.

J is TRBJ1-5 and V is TRBV18; 10 nucleotides match TRBD1. CDR3 size: 15 residues. V was clipped by 5 bases and J by 3 bases; unmatched bases: 4. Germline V gene lookup returns CDR1 KGHSH and CDR2 LQKENI. The CDR3 DNA is TGTGCCAGCTCATGGGACAGGGGATACAATCAGCCCCAGCATTTT. Protein sequence: CASSWDRGYNQPQHF. Variable domain in full (rest from reference TRBV18 and TRBJ1-5): NAGVMQNPRHLVRRRGQEARLRCSPMKGHSHVYWYRQLPEEGLKFMVYLQKENIIDESGMPKERFSAEFPKEGPSILRIQQVVRGDSAAYFCASSWDRGYNQPQHFGDGTRLSIL.

The chain has TRBV5-6 and TRBJ2-7, with D possibly TRBD1 on 5 matching bases. The CDR3 consists of 13 residues. Germline V gene sequence: CDR1 SGHDT, CDR2 YYEEEE. V dropped 7 bases and J dropped 1 base, with 12 bases sitting between them. Written as DNA, the CDR3 is TGTGCCAGCGGGGTGGCAGGGTCCTACGAGCAGTACTTC. Its protein is CASGVAGSYEQYF.

This clone showed up just a few times. J is TRBJ2-7 and V is TRBV6-1, with TRBD1 matching over 10 bases. The trim removed 11 bases at V and 7 bases at J, leaving 14 bases unmatched. CDR3 size: 14 residues. Per germline, CDR1 MNHNS and CDR2 SASEGT. The CDR3 sequence is CASSTGGSLGEQYF. The CDR3 DNA is TGTGCCTCCTCGACAGGGGGCTCACTAGGGGAGCAGTACTTC.

The chain carries TRBV7-3 and TRBJ2-3; no clear D. Germline CDR1 is SGHTA and CDR2 is FQGTGA. V gave up 4 bases and J gave up 5 bases, with 16 bases separating them. The CDR3 length is 15 residues. The CDR3 loop is CASSSQSLAEDTQYF. The CDR3, as DNA: TGTGCCAGCAGCTCCCAATCCCTGGCGGAAGATACGCAGTATTTT.

V is TRBV5-4 and J is TRBJ2-7, with D unresolved. CDR3 length: 12 amino acids. V lost 1 base and J 4 bases, leaving 6 bases between the germline ends. Germline CDR1 SGHNT, CDR2 YYREEE (reference sequence). CDR3 bases: TGTGCCAGCAGCTTGATGGGTTACGAGCAGTACTTC. This gives the protein CASSLMGYEQYF.

The chain combines TRBV6-5 with TRBJ2-3; no clear D gene. With 3 bases removed from V and 2 bases from J, the gap between germline ends came to 9 bases. The germline V gene encodes CDR1 MNHEY and CDR2 SVGAGI. There are 14 residues in the CDR3. CDR3 region: CASSYKGYTDTQYF. CDR3 sequence (DNA): TGTGCCAGCAGTTATAAGGGTTACACAGATACGCAGTATTTT.

V gene TRBV5-1 combines with J gene TRBJ2-1; D not resolved. CDR1 is SGHRS and CDR2 is YFSETQ in the germline V gene. The CDR3 totals 14 residues. Deletions cut 0 bases from V and 2 bases from J, with 6 bases between. CDR3 in amino acids: CASSLDQTYNEQFF. CDR3 coding DNA: TGCGCCAGCAGCTTGGACCAAACCTACAATGAGCAGTTCTTC. The whole variable domain, filled in from reference TRBV5-1 and TRBJ2-1, reads KAGVTQTPRYLIKTRGQQVTLSCSPISGHRSVSWYQQTPGQGLQFLFEYFSETQRNKGNFPGRFSGRQFSNSRSEMNVSTLELGDSALYLCASSLDQTYNEQFFGPGTRLTVL.

The chain recombines TRBV4-1 with TRBJ2-1, with 10 bases aligning to TRBD2. V lost 2 bases and J lost 2; bases outside the gene matches: 3. The CDR3 is made up of 16 amino acids. In germline, CDR1 is MGHRA, CDR2 YSYEKL. In nucleotides, the CDR3 is TGCGCCAGCAGCCAACCCGGGACTAGCGCCTACAATGAGCAGTTCTTC. This gives the protein CASSQPGTSAYNEQFF.

The gene calls are TRBV27 and TRBJ2-7; D remains ambiguous. V dropped 5 bases and J dropped 2 bases, with 10 bases sitting between them. Germline CDR1 reads MNHEY; CDR2 reads SMNVEV (reference sequence). The CDR3 loop spans 13 amino acids. The CDR3 DNA reads as TGTGCCAGCAGTATGGGCAGTGCCTACGAGCAGTACTTC. It encodes CASSMGSAYEQYF.

The rearrangement joins TRBV6-5 to TRBJ1-2; D is perhaps TRBD1 (6 bases). The length of the CDR3 is 16 residues. CDR1 MNHEY and CDR2 SVGAGI come from the germline V gene. Trimming stripped 2 bases from V and 8 bases from J, with 21 bases between. CDR3: CASSYTHQQGEWGYTF. Written as DNA, the CDR3 is TGTGCCAGCAGTTACACGCACCAACAGGGAGAGTGGGGCTACACCTTC.

J is TRBJ1-2 and V is TRBV5-1, with D possibly being TRBD1 (5 bases). The CDR3 is 13 amino acids. Per the germline V gene, CDR1 is SGHRS and CDR2 is YFSETQ. V lost 3 bases and J 8 bases, leaving 14 bases between the germline ends. Here the CDR3 DNA reads TGCGCCAGCAGCTCGGGGGAGGGGCCCGGCTACACCTTC. This translates into CASSSGEGPGYTF.

Remarks on this clone: Additional DNA sequences in this sample encode the identical CDR3. The V and J genes are TRBV18 and TRBJ2-5; 8 bases match TRBD1. Germline trimming cut 3 bases from V and 5 bases from J; bases unmatched to any gene: 2. The CDR3 runs 13 residues. Germline-derived CDR1 and CDR2 are KGHSH and LQKENI. CDR3 coding DNA: TGTGCCAGCTCACCCGGACAGGGTGAGACCCAGTACTTC. It specifies CASSPGQGETQYF.

This chain connects TRBV18 to TRBJ2-1; 7 bases line up with TRBD2. This CDR3 comprises 16 residues. The V segment lost 1 base and the J segment 0 bases; nucleotides outside the gene matches: 3. CDR1 is KGHSH, CDR2 LQKENI, per germline. CDR3 sequence: CASSPLGGSSYNEQFF. CDR3 coding DNA: TGTGCCAGCTCACCACTGGGGGGGAGCTCCTACAATGAGCAGTTCTTC.

V is TRBV7-2 and J is TRBJ2-7; either TRBD1 or TRBD2 may fit D (6 bases each). CDR3 length: 15 amino acids. Germline-derived CDR1 and CDR2 are SGHTA and FQGNSA. V was trimmed by 3 bases and J by 2 bases, leaving 14 bases between them. CDR3 residues: CASSLVRGGPYEQYF. CDR3 DNA: TGTGCCAGCAGCTTGGTCCGTGGGGGGCCCTACGAGCAGTACTTC.

This clone was recorded only once. The chain has TRBV28 and TRBJ2-7, with TRBD2 as a possible D gene (7 bases). Germline CDR1 MDHEN, CDR2 SYDVKM. With 6 bases removed from V and 6 bases from J, the gap between germline ends came to 21 bases. The CDR3 sequence is 15 residues long. CDR3 loop: CASSLAGAGESEQYF. CDR3 bases: TGTGCCAGCAGCCTCGCGGGGGCAGGGGAGTCCGAGCAGTACTTC.

In nucleotides, the CDR3 is TGTGCCAGCAGTGACTGGACAGGGGGCGCGACAGATACGCAGTATTTT. Its protein is CASSDWTGGATDTQYF. The genes are TRBV6-4 and TRBJ2-3; 11 bases are a match to TRBD1. The CDR3 contains 16 residues. Germline CDR1 reads MRHNA; CDR2 reads SNTAGT. The ends lost 1 base at V and 3 bases at J; junction bases unmatched: 3.

The V and J genes are TRBV28 and TRBJ2-7, with D perhaps being TRBD1 or TRBD2 (7 bases each). The CDR3 runs to 15 residues. Germline values: CDR1 MDHEN, CDR2 SYDVKM. V was clipped by 4 bases and J by 4 bases, with 17 bases between them. The chain's CDR3 is CASSSPDREGYEQYF. The CDR3 coding sequence is TGTGCCAGCAGTTCGCCCGACAGGGAGGGTTACGAGCAGTACTTC.

The V and J genes are TRBV5-1 and TRBJ2-7; D is possibly TRBD1 or TRBD2 (5 bases each). The CDR3 is 15 residues long. Per the germline V gene, CDR1 is SGHRS and CDR2 is YFSETQ. V was trimmed by 3 bases and J by 5 bases, leaving 18 bases between them. In DNA form, the CDR3 reads TGCGCCAGCAGCTCCCTAGAGATGGGGGAGAACGAGCAGTACTTC. Amino acid sequence: CASSSLEMGENEQYF.

This clone was detected once. The gene calls are TRBV28 and TRBJ2-1, with 10 positions matching TRBD2. CDR3 length equals 18 residues. V lost 6 bases and J lost 1; bases outside the gene matches: 12. CDR1 MDHEN and CDR2 SYDVKM come from the germline V gene. CDR3 sequence: CASSPSSGREWSYNEQFF. The CDR3 DNA is TGTGCCAGCAGCCCTTCTAGCGGGAGAGAGTGGTCCTACAATGAGCAGTTCTTC.

The V gene is TRBV30, the J gene TRBJ1-4; no reliable D call. The CDR3 is 12 residues long. Germline V gene data show CDR1 as GTSNPN and CDR2 as SVGIG (reference sequence). V lost 2 bases to trimming and J lost 7 bases, with 8 bases between them. The DNA for the CDR3 is TGTGCCTGGAGTTCTAACCGTGAAAAACTGTTTTTT. Translating gives CAWSSNREKLFF.

This chain joins TRBV28 and TRBJ2-5; D may be TRBD1 or TRBD2 (5 bases each). Matching the DNA end better, TRBJ2-7 makes the J call doubtful. This CDR3 region has 14 residues. Germline V CDR1 and CDR2: MDHEN, SYDVKM. The CDR3 here is CASSLATGLYEQYF. The DNA of the CDR3 is TGTGCCAGCAGTTTAGCCACGGGGCTTTACGAGCAGTACTTC.

This chain connects TRBV6-5 to TRBJ1-1; D unresolved. V was shortened by 6 bases and J by 4 bases, with 9 bases between the two germline ends. Germline CDR1 and CDR2: MNHEY and SVGAGI. This CDR3 is 12 amino acids long. CDR3 DNA sequence: TGTGCCAGCAGGATGGGGAGCACTGAAGCTTTCTTT. Translation gives CASRMGSTEAFF.

The CDR3 here is CASQFSLGYEKLFF. CDR3 coding DNA: TGTGCCAGTCAGTTTAGTTTGGGTTACGAAAAACTGTTTTTT. The rearrangement links TRBV27 to TRBJ1-4; D not certain. V lost 9 bases and J 8 bases, leaving 19 bases between the germline ends. From germline, CDR1 is MNHEY and CDR2 SMNVEV (reference sequence). The CDR3 runs 14 residues.